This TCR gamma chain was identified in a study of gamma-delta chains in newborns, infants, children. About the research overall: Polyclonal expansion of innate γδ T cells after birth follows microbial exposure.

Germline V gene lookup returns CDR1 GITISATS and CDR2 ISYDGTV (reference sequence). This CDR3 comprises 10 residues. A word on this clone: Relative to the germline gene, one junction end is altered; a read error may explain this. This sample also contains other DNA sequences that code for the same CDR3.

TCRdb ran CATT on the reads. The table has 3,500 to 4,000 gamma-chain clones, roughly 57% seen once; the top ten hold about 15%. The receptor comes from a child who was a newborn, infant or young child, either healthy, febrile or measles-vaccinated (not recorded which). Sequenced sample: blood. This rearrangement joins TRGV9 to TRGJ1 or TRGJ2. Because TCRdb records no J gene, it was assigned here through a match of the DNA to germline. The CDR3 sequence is CALWEGKKLF. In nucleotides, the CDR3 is TGCGCCTTGTGGGAGGGGAAGAAACTCTTT.